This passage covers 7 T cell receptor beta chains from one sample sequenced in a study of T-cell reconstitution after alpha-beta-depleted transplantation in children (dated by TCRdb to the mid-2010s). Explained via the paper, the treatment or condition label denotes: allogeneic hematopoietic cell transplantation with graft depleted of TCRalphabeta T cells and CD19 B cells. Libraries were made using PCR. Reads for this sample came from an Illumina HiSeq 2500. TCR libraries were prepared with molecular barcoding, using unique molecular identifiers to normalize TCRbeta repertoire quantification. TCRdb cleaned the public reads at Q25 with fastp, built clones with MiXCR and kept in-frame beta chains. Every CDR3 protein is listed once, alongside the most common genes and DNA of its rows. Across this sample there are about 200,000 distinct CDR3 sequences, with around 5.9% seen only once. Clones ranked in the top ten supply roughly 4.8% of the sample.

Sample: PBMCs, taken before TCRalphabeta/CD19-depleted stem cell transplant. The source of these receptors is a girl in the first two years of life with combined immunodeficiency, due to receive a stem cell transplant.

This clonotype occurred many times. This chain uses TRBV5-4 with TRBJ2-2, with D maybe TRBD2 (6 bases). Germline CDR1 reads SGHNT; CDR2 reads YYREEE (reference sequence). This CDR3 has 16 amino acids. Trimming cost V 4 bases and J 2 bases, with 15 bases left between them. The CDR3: CASSPGLLRNTGELFF. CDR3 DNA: TGTGCCAGCAGCCCAGGACTACTACGTAACACCGGGGAGCTGTTTTTT.

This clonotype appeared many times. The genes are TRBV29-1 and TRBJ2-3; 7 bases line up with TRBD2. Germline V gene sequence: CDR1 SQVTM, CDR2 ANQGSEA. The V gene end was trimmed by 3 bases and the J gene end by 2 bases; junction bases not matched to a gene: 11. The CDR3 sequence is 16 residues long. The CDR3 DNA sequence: TGCAGCGTTGATCTGCCTAGCGGACCTCTCACAGATACGCAGTATTTT. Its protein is CSVDLPSGPLTDTQYF.

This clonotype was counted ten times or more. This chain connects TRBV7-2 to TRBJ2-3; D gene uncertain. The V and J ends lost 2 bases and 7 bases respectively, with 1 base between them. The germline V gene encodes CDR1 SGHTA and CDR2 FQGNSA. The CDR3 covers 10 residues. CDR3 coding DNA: TGTGCCAGCAGCTTACATACGCAGTATTTT. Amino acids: CASSLHTQYF.

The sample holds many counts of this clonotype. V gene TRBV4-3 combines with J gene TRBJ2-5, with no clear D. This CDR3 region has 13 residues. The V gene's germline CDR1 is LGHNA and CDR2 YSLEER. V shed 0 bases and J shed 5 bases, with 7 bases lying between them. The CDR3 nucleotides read TGCGCCAGCAGCCAAGATGTAGGTGAGACCCAGTACTTC. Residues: CASSQDVGETQYF.

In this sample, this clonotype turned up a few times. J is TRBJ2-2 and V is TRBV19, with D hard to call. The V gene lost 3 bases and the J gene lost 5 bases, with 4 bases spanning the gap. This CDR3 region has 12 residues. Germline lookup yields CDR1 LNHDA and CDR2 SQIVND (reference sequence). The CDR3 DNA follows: TGTGCCAGTAGTATTTTAACCGGGGAGCTGTTTTTT. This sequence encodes CASSILTGELFF.

CDR3 nucleotide sequence: TGTGCCTGGAGTGCCTCCGCGACAGGGGGGTTCCAAGAGACCCAGTACTTC. Residues: CAWSASATGGFQETQYF. The rearrangement links TRBV30 to TRBJ2-5; TRBD1 agrees at 9 bases. After removal of 1 base from V and 1 base from J, the junction contained 10 bases not matched to a gene. The CDR3 length is 17 residues. In germline, CDR1 is GTSNPN, CDR2 SVGIG (reference sequence).

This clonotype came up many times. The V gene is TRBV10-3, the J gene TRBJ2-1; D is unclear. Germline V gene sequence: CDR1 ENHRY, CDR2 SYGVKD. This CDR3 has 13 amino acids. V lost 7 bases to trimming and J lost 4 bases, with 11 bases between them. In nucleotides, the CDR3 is TGTGCCATCACCGCCAACTATTACAATGAGCAGTTCTTC. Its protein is CAITANYYNEQFF.